The clone carrying this T cell receptor (beta chain) has ten or more counts. These data come from a study of CD8+CD57+ T cells in acquired aplastic anemia. Genomic DNA constituted the template upon which TCR beta VDJ and CDR3 profiling was performed. TCRdb reanalysed the reads using MiXCR and keeps one entry per CDR3 protein. The data contain some 42,000 distinct CDR3 sequences, 65% to 70% of them singletons. Trimming stripped 2 bases from V and 3 bases from J, with 22 bases between. This CDR3 contains 18 residues. CDR1 and CDR2 from the germline V gene are MNHEY and SVGAGI. What was sequenced was sorted CD4+, CD8+, or CD8+CD57+ T cells (not recorded which) from PBMCs. The sequence was collected from a human donor in good health, serving as a control. The chain joins TRBV6-5 to TRBJ1-1; no clear D gene. CDR3 DNA: TGTGCCAGCAGTTACAATTTGGGCGGGTTTAGGGCGGACACTGAAGCTTTCTTT. Translation: CASSYNLGGFRADTEAFF.